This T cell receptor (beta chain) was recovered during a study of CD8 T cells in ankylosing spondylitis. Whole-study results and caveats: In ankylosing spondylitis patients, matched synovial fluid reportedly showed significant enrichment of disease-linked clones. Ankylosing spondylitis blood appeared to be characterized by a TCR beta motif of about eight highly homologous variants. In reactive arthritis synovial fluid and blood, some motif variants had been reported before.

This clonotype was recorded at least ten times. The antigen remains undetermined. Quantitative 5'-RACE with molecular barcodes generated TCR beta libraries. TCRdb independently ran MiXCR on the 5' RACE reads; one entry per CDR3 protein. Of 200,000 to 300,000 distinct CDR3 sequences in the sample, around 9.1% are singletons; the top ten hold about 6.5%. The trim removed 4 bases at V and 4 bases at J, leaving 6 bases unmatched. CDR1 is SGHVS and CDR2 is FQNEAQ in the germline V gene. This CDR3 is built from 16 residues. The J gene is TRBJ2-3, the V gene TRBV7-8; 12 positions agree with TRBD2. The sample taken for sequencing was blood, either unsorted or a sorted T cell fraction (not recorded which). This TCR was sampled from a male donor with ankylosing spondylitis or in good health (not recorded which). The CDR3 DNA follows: TGTGCCAGCAGCTCGCTAGCGGGAGGGCCCGCAGATACGCAGTATTTT. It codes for CASSSLAGGPADTQYF.